The entry that follows covers one T cell receptor beta chain sequence. These data are taken from a study of preoperative IRX-2 immunotherapy in early breast cancer. Treatment reported: preoperative locoregional IRX-2 cytokine immunotherapy. Here immunoSEQ multiplex PCR was the method, and the copy in TCRdb shows in-frame clones only, minus some. The profile covers about 98,000 clones, with about nine tenths appearing a single time and around 2% taken by the ten largest. This CDR3 has 15 amino acids. Germline V gene sequence: CDR1 SGHRS, CDR2 YFSETQ. V dropped 4 bases and J dropped 4; count of bases not matched to a gene: 6.

This receptor was identified in a human donor with breast cancer. The chain links TRBV5-1 to TRBJ2-1, with 9 bases that match TRBD1. Specimen: tumor tissue, collected after IRX-2 immunotherapy. CDR3 sequence reads: CASSQTGGLYNEQFF. In DNA, the CDR3 is TGCGCCAGCAGCCAAACAGGGGGCCTATACAATGAGCAGTTCTTC.